Listed below are T cell receptor beta chains from one sample, sequenced in a study of blood T cell repertoires in COVID-19. The table came from immunoSEQ multiplex PCR; TCRdb's copy has only in-frame clones and leaves some out. The sample records under 450,000 clones, 80% to 90% being singletons. The sample was PBMCs or T cells enriched from blood (not recorded which). The receptors derive from a man in his thirties or forties who had recovered from COVID-19. The CDR3 runs from the conserved cysteine through the conserved F or W. Each record gives: clone size, J gene, D gene, V gene, CDR3 DNA, CDR3 protein. A D gene is named only where the DNA matches it firmly. Rows may omit the clone size; those that give it use once, few, many or a size class.

abundance: few; j_gene: TRBJ1-5; d_gene: .; v_gene: TRBV12-3/TRBV12-4; CDR3nt: TGTGCCAGCAGCGGAACAGGGATTCAGCCCCAGCATTTT; CDR3aa: CASSGTGIQPQHF
abundance: .; j_gene: TRBJ2-7; d_gene: .; v_gene: TRBV9; CDR3nt: TGTGCCAGCAGCGCAGGAGGGGAGCAGTACTTC; CDR3aa: CASSAGGEQYF
abundance: .; j_gene: TRBJ1-5; d_gene: .; v_gene: TRBV30; CDR3nt: TGTGCCTGGAGTGTGGGAGGGGCCTCCAATCAGCCCCAGCATTTT; CDR3aa: CAWSVGGASNQPQHF
abundance: .; j_gene: TRBJ1-1; d_gene: .; v_gene: TRBV19; CDR3nt: TGTGCCAGTAGTCTCATACAGGAGACTGAAGCTTTCTTT; CDR3aa: CASSLIQETEAFF
abundance: many; j_gene: TRBJ2-1; d_gene: TRBD2; v_gene: TRBV7-2; CDR3nt: TGTGCCAGCAGCTTACTTAGCGGGGGGTTGGGCGATGAGCAGTTCTTC; CDR3aa: CASSLLSGGLGDEQFF
abundance: .; j_gene: TRBJ1-1; d_gene: .; v_gene: TRBV19; CDR3nt: TGTGCCAGTAGTATGAGGTCTTGGACACTCTTAGGGTACACTGAAGCTTTCTTT; CDR3aa: CASSMRSWTLLGYTEAFF
abundance: .; j_gene: TRBJ1-2; d_gene: .; v_gene: TRBV4-3; CDR3nt: TGCGCCAGCAGTTCAGGGGCCTATGGCTATGGCTACACCTTC; CDR3aa: CASSSGAYGYGYTF
abundance: few; j_gene: TRBJ1-1; d_gene: .; v_gene: TRBV19; CDR3nt: TGTGCCAGTAGTATGTCAGGCTCGAACACTGAAGCTTTCTTT; CDR3aa: CASSMSGSNTEAFF
abundance: .; j_gene: TRBJ2-1; d_gene: .; v_gene: TRBV29-1; CDR3nt: TGCAGCGGCGTTGAGTACAATGAGCAGTTCTTC; CDR3aa: CSGVEYNEQFF
abundance: .; j_gene: TRBJ2-2; d_gene: TRBD1; v_gene: TRBV5-1; CDR3nt: TGCGCCAGCAGCTTCGGGACAGGGGTTCCCGGGGAGCTGTTTTTT; CDR3aa: CASSFGTGVPGELFF
abundance: .; j_gene: TRBJ2-7; d_gene: TRBD1; v_gene: TRBV5-6; CDR3nt: TGTGCCAGCAGCGACGGTCCGGGACAGGGCATCTCCTACGAGCAGTACTTC; CDR3aa: CASSDGPGQGISYEQYF
abundance: .; j_gene: TRBJ2-7; d_gene: .; v_gene: TRBV6-1; CDR3nt: TGTGCCAGCAGTGAACAGGCCTCATCCTACGAGCAGTACTTC; CDR3aa: CASSEQASSYEQYF
abundance: .; j_gene: TRBJ1-1; d_gene: .; v_gene: TRBV4-2; CDR3nt: TGTGCCAGCAGCCAAGGGGGCCCCGGGGAAGCTTTCTTT; CDR3aa: CASSQGGPGEAFF
abundance: .; j_gene: TRBJ1-1; d_gene: .; v_gene: TRBV12-3/TRBV12-4; CDR3nt: TGTGCCAGCAGTTTACAAGGGGTCACTGAAGCTTTCTTT; CDR3aa: CASSLQGVTEAFF
abundance: once; j_gene: TRBJ2-3; d_gene: TRBD2; v_gene: TRBV7-3; CDR3nt: TGTGCCAGCAGCCCCTGGGGGGGGAGCACAGATACGCAGTATTTT; CDR3aa: CASSPWGGSTDTQYF
abundance: .; j_gene: TRBJ2-1; d_gene: TRBD1; v_gene: TRBV7-6; CDR3nt: TGTGCCAGCAGCATAGGACCGGGACAGGGATACAATGAGCAGTTCTTC; CDR3aa: CASSIGPGQGYNEQFF
abundance: .; j_gene: TRBJ1-1; d_gene: .; v_gene: TRBV7-9; CDR3nt: TGTGCCAGCAGCTTCAGTAATTCTCAGGGTGAAGCTTTCTTT; CDR3aa: CASSFSNSQGEAFF
abundance: .; j_gene: TRBJ2-2; d_gene: .; v_gene: TRBV9; CDR3nt: TGTGCCAGCAGCGTGGCCACGTCCACCGGGGAGCTGTTTTTT; CDR3aa: CASSVATSTGELFF
abundance: .; j_gene: TRBJ2-7; d_gene: .; v_gene: TRBV19; CDR3nt: TGTGCCAGTAGTATAGATCTTCGGTACGAGCAGTACTTC; CDR3aa: CASSIDLRYEQYF
abundance: .; j_gene: TRBJ2-3; d_gene: TRBD2; v_gene: TRBV11-2; CDR3nt: TGTGCCAGCAGCTTAGTCGGCGGGGGGCTCACAGATACGCAGTATTTT; CDR3aa: CASSLVGGGLTDTQYF
abundance: .; j_gene: TRBJ2-5; d_gene: .; v_gene: TRBV27; CDR3nt: TGTGCCGTCGGACGGGCTCGTAGCGACCAAGAGACCCAGTACTTC; CDR3aa: CAVGRARSDQETQYF
abundance: .; j_gene: TRBJ1-2; d_gene: .; v_gene: TRBV9; CDR3nt: TGTGCCAGCAGCTCCGACAGACAGCCTTTTGGCTACACCTTC; CDR3aa: CASSSDRQPFGYTF
abundance: .; j_gene: TRBJ2-3; d_gene: .; v_gene: TRBV18; CDR3nt: TGTGCCAGCTCATTCGACAGGCGCACAGATACGCAGTATTTT; CDR3aa: CASSFDRRTDTQYF
abundance: .; j_gene: TRBJ2-3; d_gene: TRBD2; v_gene: TRBV7-9; CDR3nt: TGTGCCAGCAGCTGGCGACTAGCGGGGGCCACAGATACGCAGTATTTT; CDR3aa: CASSWRLAGATDTQYF
abundance: .; j_gene: TRBJ1-4; d_gene: TRBD1; v_gene: TRBV5-6; CDR3nt: TGTGCCAGCAGCTTGAATTCGGGACAGGGTGGTGAAAAACTGTTTTTT; CDR3aa: CASSLNSGQGGEKLFF
abundance: .; j_gene: TRBJ1-5; d_gene: .; v_gene: TRBV30; CDR3nt: TGTGCCTGGAGTGTACAGGTTAATCAGCCCCAGCATTTT; CDR3aa: CAWSVQVNQPQHF
abundance: .; j_gene: TRBJ1-1; d_gene: .; v_gene: TRBV7-2; CDR3nt: TGTGCCAGCAGCTTAATGTCGGTCAACACTGAAGCTTTCTTT; CDR3aa: CASSLMSVNTEAFF
abundance: .; j_gene: TRBJ2-2; d_gene: .; v_gene: TRBV25-1; CDR3nt: TGTGCCAGCAGCCCCAGGTTAACGAACACCGGGGAGCTGTTTTTT; CDR3aa: CASSPRLTNTGELFF
abundance: .; j_gene: TRBJ1-1; d_gene: .; v_gene: TRBV7-9; CDR3nt: TGTGCCAGCAGCTTACCGCGTGACAGGTCCTACACTGAAGCTTTCTTT; CDR3aa: CASSLPRDRSYTEAFF
abundance: .; j_gene: TRBJ2-3; d_gene: .; v_gene: TRBV4-2; CDR3nt: TGTGCCAGCAGTCTCACAGATACGCAGTATTTT; CDR3aa: CASSLTDTQYF
abundance: .; j_gene: TRBJ2-1; d_gene: .; v_gene: TRBV13; CDR3nt: TGTGCCAGCAGCAATGGCCCAGGGTTCGATTCCTACAATGAGCAGTTCTTC; CDR3aa: CASSNGPGFDSYNEQFF
abundance: .; j_gene: TRBJ1-5; d_gene: .; v_gene: TRBV10-3; CDR3nt: TGTGCCATCAGTGAGGGCCAATCTAGCAATCAGCCCCAGCATTTT; CDR3aa: CAISEGQSSNQPQHF
abundance: .; j_gene: TRBJ1-5; d_gene: .; v_gene: TRBV7-9; CDR3nt: TGTGCCAGCAGCTCCCGGGGGATTGGGATTCAGCCCCAGCATTTT; CDR3aa: CASSSRGIGIQPQHF